This T cell receptor beta chain was profiled in a study of PD-L1 blockade in urothelial cancer (dated 2017 in TCRdb). Context from the whole study: Every patient began therapy in the mid-2010s and was given atezolizumab 1,200 mg intravenously every 3 weeks. About nine tenths of the roughly 30 patients were males with bladder-origin urothelial cancer, and 18 of 29 reported a prior smoking history. An ECOG performance status of 0 or 1 was recorded for the patients, and 0 to 3 prior chemotherapy regimens had been received by the patients. Blood samples were analyzed 3 weeks after the start of treatment (second dose) and 6 weeks after the start of treatment. Blood samples yielded a median of about 150,000 T cells and roughly 83,000 unique TCRs, with median clonality roughly 0.082. Somatic, immune and clinical correlates of response to PD-L1 blockade with atezolizumab in urothelial cancer were the focus of an exploratory multi-omic analysis. Pretreatment tumor samples, along with matched peripheral blood collected serially before and after atezolizumab treatment, underwent TCR sequencing. Durable clinical benefit was defined as a progression-free survival longer than 6 months, and TCR features were additionally tested against progression-free survival and overall survival. In the same patients who had TCR sequencing, pretreatment tumors also underwent whole exome sequencing and RNA sequencing. Durable clinical benefit was achieved by nine patients and was not achieved by 20 patients. Pretreatment blood TCR-seq was available for around 29 patients, at least one posttreatment blood collection was obtained for about 24 patients, and tumor TCR-seq was available for about 24 patients. Paper-wide results and their limitations: A pretreatment peripheral blood TCR clonality below the median was linked to improved progression-free and overall survival. Small sample size (n ≈ 28) and many exploratory analyses mean the results are intended to be hypothesis-generating. At 3 weeks after the start of treatment, tumor-associated TCR clones in peripheral blood had expanded more in patients with durable benefit (n ≈ 22, p = 0.022).

Trimming at the junction amounts to 3 bases on V and 3 bases on J, and the germline ends lie 9 bases apart. Looking up the germline V gene (reference sequence) yields CDR1 SEHNR and CDR2 FQNEAQ. Counted from cysteine to phenylalanine, this CDR3 has 14 amino acids. Left in the record is the CDR3 DNA by itself, 42 bases read in frame from the first base. In the paper's terms, the time point label means: pretreatment peripheral blood. A total of 25 to 30 patients with locally advanced or metastatic urothelial carcinoma, treated at Memorial Sloan Kettering on a trial protocol, made up the cohort. Peripheral blood mononuclear cells were collected pretreatment and during treatment, with between 1 and 8 total time points per patient. The Qiagen DNeasy Blood extraction kit was used to purify genomic DNA from total PBMCs and tumor samples. PBMCs were collected pretreatment and during treatment, and were isolated and stored as previously described.

Details on this clone: Its specific antigen is unknown. Base qualities are missing; no much larger clone stands one base away.

Each PCR received spiked-in synthetic TCR analog templates so that absolute template abundance could be estimated from read counts. The immunoSEQ assay was used to amplify TCRbeta CDR3 regions from genomic DNA with bias-controlled V and J gene primers. Rearranged TCRbeta segments were sequenced at approximately 20X coverage. Per the source publication's procedure: Clustering was used to correct sequencing errors, and CDR3s were annotated against IMGT to assign V, D and J genes. Out-of-frame and stop-codon sequences were excluded, and only productive TCRbeta rearrangements were used in downstream analyses. Clonality was computed as one minus Shannon entropy normalized by the log of the number of unique productive sequences. Fisher's exact test with Benjamini-Hochberg correction, using a cutoff of adjusted p below 0.01, was how clones that differed between time points or between blood and tumor were identified. TCRdb carries this immuneACCESS record with in-frame sequences only. Its versions omit some clonotypes, under half of them owing to an unresolved V gene in the studies checked, with the rest unexplained. V and J calls and clone size come straight from that table; D and trimming were deduced from the DNA. The sample table shows around 40,000 clones, and 80% to 95% are seen once. Roughly 12% of the sample belongs to the ten largest clones.

This receptor was obtained from a woman between 55 and 75 years old with urothelial cancer. The starting material was PBMCs, obtained around atezolizumab (anti-PD-L1) treatment. In this chain, TRBV7-9 is recombined with TRBJ1-5, and TRBD1 may be the D gene, going by 5 matching bases. CDR3 region: CASSFGGTNQPQHF. The DNA reads as follows: TGTGCCAGCAGCTTTGGGGGGACCAATCAGCCCCAGCATTTT.